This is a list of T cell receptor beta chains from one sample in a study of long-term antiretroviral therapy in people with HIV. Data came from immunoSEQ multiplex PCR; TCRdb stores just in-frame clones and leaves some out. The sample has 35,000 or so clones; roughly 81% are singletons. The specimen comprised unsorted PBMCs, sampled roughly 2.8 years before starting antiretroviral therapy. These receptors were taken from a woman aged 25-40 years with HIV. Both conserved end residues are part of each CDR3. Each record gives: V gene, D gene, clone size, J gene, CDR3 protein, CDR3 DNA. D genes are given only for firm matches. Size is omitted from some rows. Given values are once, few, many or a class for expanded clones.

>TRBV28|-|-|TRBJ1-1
CASSLEEPNTEAFF
TGTGCCAGCAGTTTAGAGGAGCCGAACACTGAAGCTTTCTTT
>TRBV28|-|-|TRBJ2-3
CASSRPPDLTDTQYF
TGTGCCAGCAGTCGACCCCCGGACCTCACAGATACGCAGTATTTT
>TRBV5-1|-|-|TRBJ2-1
CASRQGTQGNNEQFF
TGCGCCAGCAGACAAGGGACTCAAGGAAACAATGAGCAGTTCTTC
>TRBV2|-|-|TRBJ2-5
CASRGPWRWEDIQETQYF
TGTGCCAGCAGGGGCCCTTGGCGATGGGAGGACATCCAAGAGACCCAGTACTTC
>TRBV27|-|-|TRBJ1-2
CASRTLLGNGYTF
TGTGCCAGCAGGACTTTATTGGGGAACGGCTACACCTTC
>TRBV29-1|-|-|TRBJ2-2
CSVEDPLVGGELFF
TGCAGCGTTGAAGATCCTCTAGTGGGCGGGGAGCTGTTTTTT
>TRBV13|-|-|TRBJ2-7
CASSLDRTQQYF
TGTGCCAGCAGCTTAGACCGGACACAGCAGTACTTC
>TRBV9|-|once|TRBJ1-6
CASSVGDRRGASPLHF
TGTGCCAGCAGCGTAGGAGACAGGAGGGGTGCTTCACCCCTCCACTTT
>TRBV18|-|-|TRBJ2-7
CASSPAPQAAHEQYF
TGTGCCAGCTCACCGGCTCCCCAGGCGGCCCACGAGCAGTACTTC
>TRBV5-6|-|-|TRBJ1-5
CASSFRAGGSNQPQHF
TGTGCCAGCAGCTTCCGGGCGGGGGGGAGCAATCAGCCCCAGCATTTT
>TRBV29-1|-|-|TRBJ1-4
CSVKRRLSEKLFF
TGCAGCGTCAAAAGGCGACTGAGTGAAAAACTGTTTTTT
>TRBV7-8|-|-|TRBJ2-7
CASSSVIDEQYF
TGTGCCAGCAGCTCCGTTATCGACGAGCAGTACTTC
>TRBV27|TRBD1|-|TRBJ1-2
CASSPQGAKANYGYTF
TGTGCCAGCAGCCCCCAGGGGGCGAAGGCTAACTATGGCTACACCTTC
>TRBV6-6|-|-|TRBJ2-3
CASRTKRGTDTQYF
TGTGCCAGCAGAACCAAGAGGGGGACAGATACGCAGTATTTT
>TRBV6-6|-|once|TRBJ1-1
CASISRLNTEAFF
TGTGCCAGCATCTCACGGTTGAACACTGAAGCTTTCTTT
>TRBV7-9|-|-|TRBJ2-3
CASSTLEYTDTQYF
TGTGCCAGCAGCACACTAGAATACACAGATACGCAGTATTTT
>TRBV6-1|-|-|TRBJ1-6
CASRTGGFNSPLHF
TGTGCCAGCAGGACTGGGGGGTTTAATTCACCCCTCCACTTT
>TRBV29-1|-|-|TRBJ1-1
CSGLGGANTEAFF
TGCAGCGGCCTGGGAGGGGCGAACACTGAAGCTTTCTTT
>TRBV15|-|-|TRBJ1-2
CATNIPRTIYGYTF
TGTGCCACCAACATTCCTCGGACAATCTATGGCTACACCTTC
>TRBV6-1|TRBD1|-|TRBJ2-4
CASSETPQGAFGQKYF
TGTGCCAGCAGTGAAACGCCGCAGGGGGCCTTTGGACAAAAGTACTTC
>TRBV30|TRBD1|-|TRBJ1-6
CAWSFRGLGGLRSSYNSPLHF
TGTGCCTGGAGTTTCAGGGGGCTCGGGGGGTTGAGGTCCTCCTATAATTCACCCCTCCACTTT
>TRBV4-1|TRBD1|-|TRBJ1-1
CASSQDPMGTGGRTTEAFF
TGCGCCAGCAGCCAAGATCCGATGGGGACAGGGGGCAGAACCACTGAAGCTTTCTTT
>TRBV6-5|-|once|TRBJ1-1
CASSYPPGEDTEAFF
TGTGCCAGCAGTTACCCCCCAGGGGAGGATACTGAAGCTTTCTTT
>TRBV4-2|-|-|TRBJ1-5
CASSQGFSGSNQPQHF
TGTGCCAGCAGCCAAGGGTTTAGTGGAAGCAATCAGCCCCAGCATTTT